This TCR beta chain was recovered during a study of control samples from healthy donors and cancer patients. Trimming removed 5 bases at V and 7 bases at J, with 11 bases between. Germline V lookup: CDR1 DFQATT, CDR2 SNEGSKA (reference sequence). This CDR3 spans 11 amino acids. The protocol was immunoSEQ multiplex PCR, while the TCRdb copy is restricted to in-frame clones and leaves out a portion. The sample has some 410,000 clones; 90% are singletons. This clone showed up just a few times. This TCR derives from a man aged 40-55 years with head and neck cancer. The rearrangement uses TRBV20-1 and TRBJ1-1; D is unresolved. Source material: PBMCs. The CDR3 sequence is CSAVERNEAFF. CDR3 DNA: TGCAGTGCTGTGGAGCGGAATGAAGCTTTCTTT.